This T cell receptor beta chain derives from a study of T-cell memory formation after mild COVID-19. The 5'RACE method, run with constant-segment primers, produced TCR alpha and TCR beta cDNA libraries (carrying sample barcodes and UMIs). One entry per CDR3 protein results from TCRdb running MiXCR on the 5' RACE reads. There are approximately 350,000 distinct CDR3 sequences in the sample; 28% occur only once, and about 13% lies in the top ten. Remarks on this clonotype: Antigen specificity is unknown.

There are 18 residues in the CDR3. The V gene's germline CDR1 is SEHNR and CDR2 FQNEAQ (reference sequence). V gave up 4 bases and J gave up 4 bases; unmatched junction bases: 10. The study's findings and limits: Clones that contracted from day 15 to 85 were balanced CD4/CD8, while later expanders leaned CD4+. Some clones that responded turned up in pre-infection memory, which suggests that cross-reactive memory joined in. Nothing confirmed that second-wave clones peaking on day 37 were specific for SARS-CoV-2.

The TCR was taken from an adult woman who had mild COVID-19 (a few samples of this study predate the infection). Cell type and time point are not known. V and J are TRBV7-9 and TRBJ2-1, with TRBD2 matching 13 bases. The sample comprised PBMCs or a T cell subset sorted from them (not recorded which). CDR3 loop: CASSSPGLAGEGYNEQFF. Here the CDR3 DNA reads TGTGCCAGCAGCTCTCCTGGACTAGCGGGGGAGGGGTACAATGAGCAGTTCTTC.